The present entry profiles one T cell receptor (beta chain) with its context. The antigen remains undetermined. The data were taken from a study of PD-1 blockade in classical Hodgkin lymphoma. Whole-study results and caveats: There was a significant rise in CD4+ TCR diversity by C4D1, with no such rise for CD8+. Lower baseline TCR diversity marked trial partial responders and progressors.

The CDR3 extends over 13 amino acids. The V gene's germline CDR1 is SGHRS and CDR2 YFSETQ. Trimming shortened V by 4 bases and J by 3 bases, and 11 bases separated the two germline ends. The method was immunoSEQ multiplex PCR; TCRdb's version includes in-frame clones alone and lacks a portion of them. In the table there are around 26,000 clones, more than 65% of which are singletons. In every patient, relapse followed autologous stem cell transplantation, while exposure to brentuximab vedotin differed. The receptor comes from a human donor with classical Hodgkin lymphoma. This specimen consisted of peripheral blood mononuclear cells (PBMCs), obtained at baseline. The chain carries TRBV5-1 and TRBJ2-7; D remains ambiguous. DNA of the CDR3: TGCGCCAGCAGCCACATAGCAGGCTACGAGCAGTACTTC. Translated, it gives CASSHIAGYEQYF.